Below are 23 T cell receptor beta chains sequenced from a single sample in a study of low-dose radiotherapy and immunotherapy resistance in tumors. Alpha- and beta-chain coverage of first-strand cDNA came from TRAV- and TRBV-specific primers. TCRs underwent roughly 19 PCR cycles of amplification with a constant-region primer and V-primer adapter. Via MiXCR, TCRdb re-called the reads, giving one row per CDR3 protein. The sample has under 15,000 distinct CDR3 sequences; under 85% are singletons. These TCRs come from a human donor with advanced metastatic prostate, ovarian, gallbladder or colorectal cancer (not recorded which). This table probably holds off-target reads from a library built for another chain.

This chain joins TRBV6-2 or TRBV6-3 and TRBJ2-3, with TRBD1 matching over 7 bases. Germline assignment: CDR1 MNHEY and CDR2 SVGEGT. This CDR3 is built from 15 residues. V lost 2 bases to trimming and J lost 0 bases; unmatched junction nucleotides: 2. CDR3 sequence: CASSYKGQSTDTQYF. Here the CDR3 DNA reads TGTGCCAGCAGTTACAAGGGACAGAGCACAGATACGCAGTATTTT.

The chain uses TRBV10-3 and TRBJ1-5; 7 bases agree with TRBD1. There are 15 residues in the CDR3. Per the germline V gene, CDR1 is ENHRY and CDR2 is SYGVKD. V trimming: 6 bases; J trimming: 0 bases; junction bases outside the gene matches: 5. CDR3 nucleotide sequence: TGTGCCATCAGCAGGGGGATCTATAGCAATCAGCCCCAGCATTTT. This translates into CAISRGIYSNQPQHF.

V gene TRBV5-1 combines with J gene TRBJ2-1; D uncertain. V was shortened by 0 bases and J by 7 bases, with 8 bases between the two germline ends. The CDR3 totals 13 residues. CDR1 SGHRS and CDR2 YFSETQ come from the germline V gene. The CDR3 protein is CASSLGMGNEQFF. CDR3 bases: TGCGCCAGCAGCTTGGGGATGGGAAATGAGCAGTTCTTC.

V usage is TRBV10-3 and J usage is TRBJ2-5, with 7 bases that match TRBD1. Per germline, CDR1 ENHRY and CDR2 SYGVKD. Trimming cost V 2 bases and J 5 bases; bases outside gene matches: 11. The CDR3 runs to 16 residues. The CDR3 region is CAISEGGQTMGETQYF. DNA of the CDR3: TGTGCCATCAGTGAGGGGGGACAGACCATGGGGGAGACCCAGTACTTC.

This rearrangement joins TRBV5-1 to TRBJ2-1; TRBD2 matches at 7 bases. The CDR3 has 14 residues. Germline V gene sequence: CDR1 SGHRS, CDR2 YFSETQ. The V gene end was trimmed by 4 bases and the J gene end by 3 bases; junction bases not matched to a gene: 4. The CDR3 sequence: CASSRGELYNEQFF. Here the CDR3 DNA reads TGCGCCAGCAGCCGGGGGGAGCTCTACAATGAGCAGTTCTTC.

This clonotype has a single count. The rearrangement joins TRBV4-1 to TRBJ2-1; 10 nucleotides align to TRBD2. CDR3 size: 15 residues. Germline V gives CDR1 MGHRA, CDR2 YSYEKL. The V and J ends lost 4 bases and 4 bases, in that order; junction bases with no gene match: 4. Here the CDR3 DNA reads TGCGCCAGCAGCCTAACGGGACTAGCGTACAATGAGCAGTTCTTC. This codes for CASSLTGLAYNEQFF.

The CDR3 region is CASRRVRSSYNEQFF. The CDR3 nucleotides are TGTGCCAGCAGACGGGTTAGGAGCTCCTACAATGAGCAGTTCTTC. The chain recombines TRBV7-2 with TRBJ2-1; D ambiguous. This CDR3 is 15 amino acids long. Trimming pared 6 bases from V and 0 bases from J, leaving 12 bases between. CDR1 SGHTA and CDR2 FQGNSA come from the germline V gene.

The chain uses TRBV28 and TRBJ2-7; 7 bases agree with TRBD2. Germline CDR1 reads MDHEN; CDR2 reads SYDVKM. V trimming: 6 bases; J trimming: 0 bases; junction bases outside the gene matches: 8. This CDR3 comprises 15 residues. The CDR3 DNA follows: TGTGCCAGCAGACCCGGAGCGGGGAACTCCTACGAGCAGTACTTC. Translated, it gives CASRPGAGNSYEQYF.

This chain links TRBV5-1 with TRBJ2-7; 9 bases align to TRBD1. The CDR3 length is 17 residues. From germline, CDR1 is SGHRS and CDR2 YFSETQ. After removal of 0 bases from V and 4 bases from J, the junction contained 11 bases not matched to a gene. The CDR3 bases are TGCGCCAGCAGCTTGGCCTGGGGGACAGGGAACCTTTACGAGCAGTACTTC. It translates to CASSLAWGTGNLYEQYF.

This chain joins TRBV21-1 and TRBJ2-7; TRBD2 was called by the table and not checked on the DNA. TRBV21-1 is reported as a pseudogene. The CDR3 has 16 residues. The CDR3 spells CASSQTWEADSYEQYF. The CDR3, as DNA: TGTGCCAGCAGCCAAACATGGGAAGCGGACTCTTACGAGCAGTACTTC.

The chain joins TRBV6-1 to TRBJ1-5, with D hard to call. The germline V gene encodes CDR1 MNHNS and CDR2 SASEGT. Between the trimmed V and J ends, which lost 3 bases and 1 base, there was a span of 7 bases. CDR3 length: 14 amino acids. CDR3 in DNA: TGTGCCAGCAGTGAGAAGGGAAGCAATCAGCCCCAGCATTTT. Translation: CASSEKGSNQPQHF.

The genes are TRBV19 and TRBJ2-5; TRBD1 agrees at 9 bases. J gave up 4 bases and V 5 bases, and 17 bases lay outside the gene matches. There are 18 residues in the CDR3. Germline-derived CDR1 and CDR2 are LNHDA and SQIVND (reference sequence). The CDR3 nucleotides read TGTGCCAGTAGTCCCCACCGGGACAGGGATTATCCCTTAGAGACCCAGTACTTC. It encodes CASSPHRDRDYPLETQYF. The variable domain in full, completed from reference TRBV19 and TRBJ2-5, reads DGGITQSPKYLFRKEGQNVTLSCEQNLNHDAMYWYRQDPGQGLRLIYYSQIVNDFQKGDIAEGYSVSREKKESFPLTVTSAQKNPTAFYLCASSPHRDRDYPLETQYFGPGTRLLVL.

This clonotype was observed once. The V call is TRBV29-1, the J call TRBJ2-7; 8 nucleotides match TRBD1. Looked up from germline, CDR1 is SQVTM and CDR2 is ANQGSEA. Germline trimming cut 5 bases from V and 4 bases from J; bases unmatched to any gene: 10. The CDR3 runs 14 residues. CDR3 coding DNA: TGCAGCGTTCCGGGACAGGTTGAGGGATACGAGCAGTACTTC. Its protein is CSVPGQVEGYEQYF.

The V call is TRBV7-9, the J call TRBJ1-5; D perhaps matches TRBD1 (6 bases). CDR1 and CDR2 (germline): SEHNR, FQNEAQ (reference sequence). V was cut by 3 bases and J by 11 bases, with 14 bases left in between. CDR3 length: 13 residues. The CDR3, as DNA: TGTGCCAGCAGCTTGGGGGCTGAGATGTCCCAGCATTTT. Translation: CASSLGAEMSQHF. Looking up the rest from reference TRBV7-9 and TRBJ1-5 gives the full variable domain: DTGVSQNPRHKITKRGQNVTFRCDPISEHNRLYWYRQTLGQGPEFLTYFQNEAQLEKSRLLSDRFSAERPKGSFSTLEIQRTEQGDSAMYLCASSLGAEMSQHFGDGTRLSIL.

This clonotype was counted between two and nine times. CDR3 nucleotide sequence: TGTGCCAGCAGCTGGGGGCCGGGACTAGCCACAGATACGCAGTATTTT. Translating it yields CASSWGPGLATDTQYF. The chain is built from TRBV5-6 and TRBJ2-3; 9 nucleotides align to TRBD2. The CDR3 sequence is 16 residues long. Trimming at V came to 3 bases and at J to 2 bases, leaving 7 bases not matched to a gene. CDR1 SGHDT and CDR2 YYEEEE come from the germline V gene. Looking up the rest from reference TRBV5-6 and TRBJ2-3 gives the full variable domain: DAGVTQSPTHLIKTRGQQVTLRCSPKSGHDTVSWYQQALGQGPQFIFQYYEEEERQRGNFPDRFSGHQFPNYSSELNVNALLLGDSALYLCASSWGPGLATDTQYFGPGTRLTVL.

The CDR3, as DNA: TGTGCCAGCTCGACAGGGGGTTCTCGCACAGATACGCAGTATTTT. It yields the protein CASSTGGSRTDTQYF. The V call is TRBV28, the J call TRBJ2-3; 9 nucleotides line up with TRBD1. Germline V gives CDR1 MDHEN, CDR2 SYDVKM. V lost 8 bases, J lost 1 base, and 7 bases stayed unmatched. The length of the CDR3 is 15 residues.

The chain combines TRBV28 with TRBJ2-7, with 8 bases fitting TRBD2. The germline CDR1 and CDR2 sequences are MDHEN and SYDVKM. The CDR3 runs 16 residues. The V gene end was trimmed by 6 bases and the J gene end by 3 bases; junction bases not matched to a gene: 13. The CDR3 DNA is TGTGCCAGCAGGGGGACTAGGAGCGGGAATTTCTACGAGCAGTACTTC. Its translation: CASRGTRSGNFYEQYF.

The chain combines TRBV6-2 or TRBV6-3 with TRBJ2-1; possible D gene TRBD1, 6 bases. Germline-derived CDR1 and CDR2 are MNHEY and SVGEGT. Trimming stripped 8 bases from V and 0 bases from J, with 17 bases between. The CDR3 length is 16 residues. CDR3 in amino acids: CASFATGKSSYNEQFF. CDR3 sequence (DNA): TGTGCCAGCTTTGCCACAGGGAAGAGCTCCTACAATGAGCAGTTCTTC.

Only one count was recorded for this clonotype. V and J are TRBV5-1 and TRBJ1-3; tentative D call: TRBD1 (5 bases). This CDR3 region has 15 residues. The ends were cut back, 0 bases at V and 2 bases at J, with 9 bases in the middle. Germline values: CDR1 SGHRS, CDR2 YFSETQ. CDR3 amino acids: CASSLVVGPGNTIYF. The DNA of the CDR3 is TGCGCCAGCAGCTTGGTGGTGGGGCCTGGAAACACCATATATTTT.

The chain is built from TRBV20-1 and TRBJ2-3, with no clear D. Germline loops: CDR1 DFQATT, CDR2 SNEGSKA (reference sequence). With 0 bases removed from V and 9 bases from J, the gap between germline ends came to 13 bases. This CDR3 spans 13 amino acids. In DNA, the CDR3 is TGCAGTGCTAGAGATCCTGTGTGGGAAACGCAGTATTTT. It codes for CSARDPVWETQYF.

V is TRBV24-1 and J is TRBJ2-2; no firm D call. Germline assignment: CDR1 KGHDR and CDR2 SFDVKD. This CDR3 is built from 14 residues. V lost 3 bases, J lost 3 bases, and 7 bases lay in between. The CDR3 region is CATSDEGYTGELFF. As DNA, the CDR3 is TGTGCCACCAGTGATGAAGGGTACACCGGGGAGCTGTTTTTT.

The CDR3 loop reads CASSMTGDTEAFF. The CDR3 nucleotides read TGCGCCAGCAGTATGACAGGGGACACTGAAGCTTTCTTT. The J gene is TRBJ1-1, the V gene TRBV5-1; TRBD1 agrees at 8 bases. The CDR3 totals 13 residues. Trimming cost V 5 bases and J 3 bases; bases outside gene matches: 3. Germline V CDR1 and CDR2: SGHRS, YFSETQ.

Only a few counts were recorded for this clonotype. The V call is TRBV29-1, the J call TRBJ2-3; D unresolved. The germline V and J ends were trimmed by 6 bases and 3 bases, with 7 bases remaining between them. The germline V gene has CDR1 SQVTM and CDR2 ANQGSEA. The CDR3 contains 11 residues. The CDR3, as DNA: TGCAGCGTAATCTTTACAGATACGCAGTATTTT. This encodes CSVIFTDTQYF.